Described below is a single T cell receptor (beta chain) sequence and its context. TCRdb keeps only in-frame clones here, not all; method: immunoSEQ multiplex PCR. The table lists more than 500,000 clones, 90% to 97% of them singletons, with about 0.067% in the top ten. The CDR3 has 15 residues. The V segment lost 3 bases and the J segment 4 bases; nucleotides outside the gene matches: 4. Germline CDR1 and CDR2: SGHRS and YFSETQ. This record comes from a study of shared clonotypes between healthy human individuals. The source is a woman in her 30s in good health. Sequenced: naive CD4+ T cells sorted from blood. Subset given: CD45RA+ positively selected. The rearrangement uses TRBV5-1 and TRBJ1-2, with TRBD1 identical over 12 bases. The CDR3 region has the DNA TGCGCCAGCAGCTCCGGGACAGGGGGCGGCTATGGCTACACCTTC. Its protein is CASSSGTGGGYGYTF. Full variable domain (missing parts from reference TRBV5-1 and TRBJ1-2): KAGVTQTPRYLIKTRGQQVTLSCSPISGHRSVSWYQQTPGQGLQFLFEYFSETQRNKGNFPGRFSGRQFSNSRSEMNVSTLELGDSALYLCASSSGTGGGYGYTFGSGTRLTVV.